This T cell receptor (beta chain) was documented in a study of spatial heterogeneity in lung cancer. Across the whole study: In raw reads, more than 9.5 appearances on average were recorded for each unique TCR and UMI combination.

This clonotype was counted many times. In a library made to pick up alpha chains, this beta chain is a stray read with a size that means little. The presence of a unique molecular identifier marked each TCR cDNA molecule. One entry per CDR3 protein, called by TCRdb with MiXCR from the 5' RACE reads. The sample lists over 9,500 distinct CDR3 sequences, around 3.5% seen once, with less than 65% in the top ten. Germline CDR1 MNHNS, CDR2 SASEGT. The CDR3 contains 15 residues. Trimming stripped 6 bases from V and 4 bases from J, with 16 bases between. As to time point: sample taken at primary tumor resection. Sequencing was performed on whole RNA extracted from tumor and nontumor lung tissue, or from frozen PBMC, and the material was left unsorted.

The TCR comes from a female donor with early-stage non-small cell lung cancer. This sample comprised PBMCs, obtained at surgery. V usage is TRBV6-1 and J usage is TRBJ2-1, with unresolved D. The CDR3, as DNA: TGTGCCAGCAGGGAGTTGCTGGGCGGATACAATGAGCAGTTCTTC. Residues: CASRELLGGYNEQFF.